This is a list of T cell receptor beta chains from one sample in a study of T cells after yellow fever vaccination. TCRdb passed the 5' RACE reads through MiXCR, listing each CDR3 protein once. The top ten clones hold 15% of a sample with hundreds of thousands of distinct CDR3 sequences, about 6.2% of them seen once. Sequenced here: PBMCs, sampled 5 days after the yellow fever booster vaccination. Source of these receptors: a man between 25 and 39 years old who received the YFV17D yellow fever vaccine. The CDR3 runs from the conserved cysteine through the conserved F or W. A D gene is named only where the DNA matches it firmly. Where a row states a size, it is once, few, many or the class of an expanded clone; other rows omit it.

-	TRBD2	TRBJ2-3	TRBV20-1	CSASTSGRRTDTQYF	TGCAGTGCTAGTACTAGCGGGAGGCGCACAGATACGCAGTATTTT
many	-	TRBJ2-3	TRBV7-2	CASSWDGGSSRDTQYF	TGTGCCAGCAGCTGGGATGGGGGTTCATCCCGAGATACGCAGTATTTT
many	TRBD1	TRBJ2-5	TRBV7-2	CASSRGQQETQYF	TGTGCCAGCAGCCGGGGACAGCAAGAGACCCAGTACTTC
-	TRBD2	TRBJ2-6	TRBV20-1	CSAPRTSGSVGANVLTF	TGCAGTGCTCCCAGGACTAGCGGGAGTGTTGGGGCCAACGTCCTGACTTTC
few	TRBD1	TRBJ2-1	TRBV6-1	CASPIPGQASPGEQFF	TGTGCCAGCCCAATCCCGGGACAGGCCTCACCCGGTGAGCAGTTCTTC
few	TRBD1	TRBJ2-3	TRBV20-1	CSAREQTGDRTDTQYF	TGCAGTGCTAGAGAACAGACAGGGGATCGCACAGATACGCAGTATTTT
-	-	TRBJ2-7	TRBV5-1	CASSGGPYEQHF	TGCGCCAGCTCCGGTGGGCCCTACGAGCAGCACTTC
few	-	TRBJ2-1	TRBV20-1	CSANLGGGHNEQFF	TGCAGTGCTAATCTAGGCGGTGGGCACAATGAGCAGTTCTTC
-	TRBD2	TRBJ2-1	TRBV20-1	CSTSGLSYNEQFF	TGCAGTACTAGCGGCTTATCCTACAATGAGCAGTTCTTC
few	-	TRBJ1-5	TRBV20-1	CSAGDSNQPQHF	TGCAGTGCAGGAGACAGTAATCAGCCCCAGCATTTT
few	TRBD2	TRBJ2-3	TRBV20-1	CSASSGARSTDTQYF	TGCAGTGCTTCTAGCGGGGCAAGAAGCACAGATACGCAGTATTTT
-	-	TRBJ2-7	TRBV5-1	CASNLLGASYEQYF	TGCGCCAGCAACCTTTTGGGCGCCTCCTACGAGCAGTACTTC
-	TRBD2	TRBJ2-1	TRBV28	CASSPSSTLAGNNEQFF	TGTGCCAGCAGTCCCTCCTCAACACTAGCGGGGAACAATGAGCAGTTCTTC
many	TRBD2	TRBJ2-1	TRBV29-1	CSVDGLAGVVNEQFF	TGCAGCGTTGATGGTCTAGCGGGAGTGGTGAATGAGCAGTTCTTC
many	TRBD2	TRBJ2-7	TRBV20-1	CSARGGRVYEQYF	TGCAGTGCTAGAGGCGGGAGGGTCTACGAGCAGTACTTC
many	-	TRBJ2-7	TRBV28	CASSFEGRYEQYF	TGTGCCAGCAGTTTTGAAGGCCGGTACGAGCAGTACTTC
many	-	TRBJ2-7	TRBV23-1	CATKVGIEQYF	TGCGCCACCAAAGTGGGAATCGAGCAGTACTTC
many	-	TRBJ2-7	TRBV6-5	CASTSLHEQYF	TGTGCCAGCACCTCATTACACGAGCAGTACTTC
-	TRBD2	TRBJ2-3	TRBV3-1	CATSHSGGPADTQYF	TGTGCCACCAGCCATTCGGGAGGGCCCGCAGATACGCAGTATTTT
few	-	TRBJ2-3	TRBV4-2	CASSPMMFAGSTDTQYF	TGTGCCAGCAGCCCGATGATGTTTGCGGGATCCACAGATACGCAGTATTTT
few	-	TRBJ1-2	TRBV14	CASSPRTVGSYTF	TGTGCCAGCAGCCCCCGGACAGTTGGGAGCTACACCTTC
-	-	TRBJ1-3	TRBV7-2	CASSWSDGSSGNTIYF	TGTGCCAGCAGCTGGTCGGACGGAAGCTCTGGAAACACCATATATTTT
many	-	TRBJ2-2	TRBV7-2	CASSPKGQVTGELFF	TGTGCCAGCAGCCCAAAGGGGCAGGTGACCGGGGAGCTGTTTTTT
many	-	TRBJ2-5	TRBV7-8	CASSLGTGLETQYF	TGTGCCAGCAGCTTAGGGACTGGTTTGGAGACCCAGTACTTC